Below, 25 T cell receptor beta chains from the same sample are listed, as sequenced in a study of T-cell reconstitution after alpha-beta-depleted transplantation in children. Unique molecular identifiers featured in how the TCRbeta library was prepared. TCRdb processed the PCR reads anew with MiXCR; each CDR3 protein has one entry. The data show over 550,000 distinct CDR3 sequences, 10% to 13% seen once. Here the sequenced sample was PBMCs from the stem cell graft donor, taken from the stem cell graft. These receptors all stem from a human donor who donated a stem cell graft to a child with acute myeloid leukemia.

V and J are TRBV29-1 and TRBJ2-6; D remains ambiguous. Germline-derived CDR1 and CDR2 are SQVTM and ANQGSEA. CDR3 length: 12 residues. Trimming cost V 3 bases and J 5 bases, with 5 bases left between them. Here the CDR3 reads CSVEVRANVLTF. The CDR3 nucleotides are TGCAGCGTTGAGGTCAGGGCCAACGTCCTGACTTTC.

This clonotype was seen more than once but under ten times. The J gene is TRBJ1-2, the V gene TRBV29-1; D is possibly TRBD1 (5 bases). This CDR3 has 12 residues. Germline-derived CDR1 and CDR2 are SQVTM and ANQGSEA. V lost 3 bases and J lost 9, with 14 bases in between. The CDR3: CSVEGLGLSYTF. CDR3 in DNA: TGCAGCGTTGAGGGACTGGGACTAAGCTACACCTTC.

This clonotype was seen only a few times. J is TRBJ2-2 and V is TRBV4-3, with D perhaps TRBD1 or TRBD2 (5 bases each). Germline CDR1 LGHNA, CDR2 YSLEER. There are 14 residues in the CDR3. With 3 bases removed from V and 6 bases from J, the gap between germline ends came to 11 bases. The CDR3: CASSQGPGPGELFF. The CDR3 coding sequence is TGCGCCAGCAGCCAGGGTCCGGGGCCCGGGGAGCTGTTTTTT.

This clonotype occurred a few times. The V call is TRBV5-1, the J call TRBJ2-1, with 8 bases identical to TRBD2. Germline values: CDR1 SGHRS, CDR2 YFSETQ. This CDR3 comprises 16 residues. V lost 4 bases and J lost 0; bases outside the gene matches: 6. Here the CDR3 DNA reads TGCGCCAGCAGCCGGGGGGGAGTAGACTCCTACAATGAGCAGTTCTTC. This codes for CASSRGGVDSYNEQFF. Full variable domain (rest looked up from reference TRBV5-1 and TRBJ2-1): KAGVTQTPRYLIKTRGQQVTLSCSPISGHRSVSWYQQTPGQGLQFLFEYFSETQRNKGNFPGRFSGRQFSNSRSEMNVSTLELGDSALYLCASSRGGVDSYNEQFFGPGTRLTVL.

The chain uses TRBV6-5 and TRBJ2-7; no firm D call. The CDR3 is 11 amino acids. Germline CDR1 MNHEY, CDR2 SVGAGI. The V end was cut by 7 bases, the J end by 7 bases, with 11 bases between. The CDR3 coding sequence is TGTGCCAGCACCCGACAAGGGGAGCAGTACTTC. Translation: CASTRQGEQYF.

In its sample, this clonotype was seen a few times. The chain couples TRBV12-3 or TRBV12-4 to TRBJ2-3; 11 bases line up with TRBD2. V was pared by 9 bases and J by 5 bases, with 7 bases of the junction left unmatched. This CDR3 contains 14 residues. The CDR3 loop reads CASSSGRAIDTQYF. The CDR3 DNA is TGTGCCAGTAGTAGCGGGAGGGCCATAGATACGCAGTATTTT.

There are many counts of this clonotype. The chain uses TRBV16 and TRBJ1-3; D not resolved. The germline CDR1 and CDR2 sequences are KGHSY and FQNENV. The CDR3 extends over 15 amino acids. V was trimmed by 0 bases and J by 0 bases, leaving 6 bases between them. The CDR3 nucleotides are TGTGCCAGCAGCCAATCAGAAAGCTCTGGAAACACCATATATTTT. This codes for CASSQSESSGNTIYF. The entire variable domain, with the rest obtained from reference TRBV16 and TRBJ1-3, is as follows: GEEVAQTPKHLVRGEGQKAKLYCAPIKGHSYVFWYQQVLKNEFKFLISFQNENVFDETGMPKERFSAKCLPNSPCSLEIQATKLEDSAVYFCASSQSESSGNTIYFGEGSWLTVV.

This clonotype was found a few times. The chain combines TRBV29-1 with TRBJ1-3; D not certain. Germline V gives CDR1 SQVTM, CDR2 ANQGSEA. V lost 7 bases, J lost 2 bases, and 6 bases lay in between. This CDR3 region has 11 residues. The CDR3, as DNA: TGCAGCGCCCTTACTGGAAACACCATATATTTT. Translation: CSALTGNTIYF.

The chain employs TRBV6-5 and TRBJ2-7; 16 bases fit TRBD2. V lost 2 bases and J lost 5; bases outside the gene matches: 9. The length of the CDR3 is 18 residues. CDR1 and CDR2 from the germline V gene are MNHEY and SVGAGI. The chain's CDR3 is CASSYGTSGRASNHEQYF. The CDR3 region has the DNA TGTGCCAGCAGTTACGGGACTAGCGGGAGGGCCAGCAACCACGAGCAGTACTTC.

This clonotype was counted only a few times. The V call is TRBV5-1, the J call TRBJ2-1, with D tentatively TRBD1 or TRBD2 (5 bases each). This CDR3 has 15 amino acids. Trimming removed 1 base at V and 2 bases at J, with 10 bases between. The germline gives CDR1 SGHRS, CDR2 YFSETQ. The CDR3 sequence: CASSLTWDPYNEQFF. The CDR3 DNA is TGCGCCAGCAGCTTGACCTGGGACCCCTACAATGAGCAGTTCTTC.

CDR3: CASSLARSGNYNEQFF. CDR3 nucleotides: TGTGCCAGCAGTTTAGCGCGGAGCGGGAATTACAATGAGCAGTTCTTC. V is TRBV12-3 or TRBV12-4 and J is TRBJ2-1; 7 nucleotides match TRBD2. The CDR3 runs 16 residues. V dropped 0 bases and J dropped 4; count of bases not matched to a gene: 6.

This clonotype was seen a handful of times. J is TRBJ1-3 and V is TRBV7-8, with D maybe TRBD1 (6 bases). The CDR3 is 15 residues long. From germline, CDR1 is SGHVS and CDR2 FQNEAQ. V lost 5 bases and J lost 4, with 15 bases in between. The CDR3 loop reads CASSARPGTGNTIYF. The CDR3, as DNA: TGTGCCAGCAGCGCGAGACCCGGGACAGGAAACACCATATATTTT.

This clonotype showed up just a few times. The rearrangement uses TRBV7-3 and TRBJ2-7, with 7 bases matching TRBD2. CDR1 is SGHTA, CDR2 FQGTGA, per germline. V lost 2 bases to trimming and J lost 5 bases; unmatched junction nucleotides: 6. There are 14 residues in the CDR3. Here the CDR3 reads CASSLGGSLNEQYF. For the CDR3, the DNA is TGTGCCAGCAGCTTAGGCGGGAGCCTCAACGAGCAGTACTTC.

At least ten counts were recorded for this clonotype. The gene calls are TRBV7-8 and TRBJ2-5; 8 nucleotides agree with TRBD1. The CDR3 covers 19 residues. V dropped 1 base and J dropped 1; count of bases not matched to a gene: 14. CDR1 is SGHVS, CDR2 FQNEAQ, per germline. CDR3 region: CASSLGPRLGRGPQETQYF. The CDR3 nucleotides are TGTGCCAGCAGCTTAGGCCCTCGCCTAGGCAGGGGGCCCCAAGAGACCCAGTACTTC. Using reference TRBV7-8 and TRBJ2-5 for the parts outside the CDR3, the full variable domain is GAGVSQSPRYKVAKRGQDVALRCDPISGHVSLFWYQQALGQGPEFLTYFQNEAQLDKSGLPSDRFFAERPEGSVSTLKIQRTQQEDSAVYLCASSLGPRLGRGPQETQYFGPGTRLLVL.

This clonotype was seen a handful of times. The V call is TRBV5-6, the J call TRBJ2-6; TRBD1 aligns across 7 bases. With 1 base clipped from V and 2 bases from J, the junction kept 9 bases outside the gene matches. Germline CDR1 reads SGHDT; CDR2 reads YYEEEE. The CDR3 covers 18 residues. The CDR3 reads CASSLRGQRRAGANVLTF. As DNA, the CDR3 is TGTGCCAGCAGCTTGAGGGGACAGCGAAGAGCTGGGGCCAACGTCCTGACTTTC.

This chain uses TRBV6-5 with TRBJ2-5; D gene unclear. Germline V gene lookup returns CDR1 MNHEY and CDR2 SVGAGI. CDR3 length equals 14 residues. V was trimmed by 0 bases and J by 5 bases, leaving 10 bases between them. The CDR3 DNA reads TGTGCCAGCAGTTACTCAACGGACGGGGAGACCCAGTACTTC. It yields the protein CASSYSTDGETQYF.

The chain couples TRBV20-1 to TRBJ2-1; 8 nucleotides match TRBD1. CDR1 DFQATT and CDR2 SNEGSKA come from the germline V gene (reference sequence). This CDR3 contains 13 residues. J gave up 3 bases and V 3 bases, and 1 base lay outside the gene matches. The CDR3: CSARGQVYNEQFF. Here the CDR3 DNA reads TGCAGTGCTAGGGGACAGGTCTACAATGAGCAGTTCTTC.

The chain employs TRBV6-5 and TRBJ1-2; the D is unclear. Trimming removed 2 bases from V and 7 bases from J, with 8 bases in between. The germline V gene encodes CDR1 MNHEY and CDR2 SVGAGI. There are 12 residues in the CDR3. The CDR3 sequence: CASSYQGSGYTF. The DNA of the CDR3 is TGTGCCAGCAGTTACCAAGGGTCTGGCTACACCTTC.

This clonotype was counted between two and nine times. V and J are TRBV7-9 and TRBJ1-4; a possible D gene is TRBD1 (5 bases). The CDR3 covers 16 residues. V lost 4 bases, J lost 5 bases, and 17 bases lay in between. Germline V gene sequence: CDR1 SEHNR, CDR2 FQNEAQ (reference sequence). DNA for the CDR3: TGTGCCAGCAGCTCCCCCTCGACAGTGCTCAATGAAAAACTGTTTTTT. Encoded protein: CASSSPSTVLNEKLFF.

The gene calls are TRBV5-1 and TRBJ2-5, with D possibly being TRBD1 (5 bases). Trimming shortened V by 5 bases and J by 4 bases, and 18 bases separated the two germline ends. The CDR3 length is 15 residues. The germline V gene encodes CDR1 SGHRS and CDR2 YFSETQ. The DNA for the CDR3 is TGCGCCAGCAGGGACCCAGGGTCCACAGGAGAGACCCAGTACTTC. Amino acid sequence: CASRDPGSTGETQYF.

This clonotype was seen ten or more times. The gene calls are TRBV7-9 and TRBJ2-7; tentatively, D is TRBD1 (6 bases). Germline V gene data show CDR1 as SEHNR and CDR2 as FQNEAQ (reference sequence). The length of the CDR3 is 14 residues. Trimming left V 5 bases short and J 5 bases short, with 16 bases between. The CDR3 protein is CASSHPPQGHEQYF. The DNA of the CDR3 is TGTGCCAGCAGCCACCCCCCACAGGGCCACGAGCAGTACTTC.

The chain is built from TRBV18 and TRBJ2-2; possibly TRBD2 for D (5 bases). The germline V and J ends were trimmed by 3 bases and 0 bases, with 11 bases remaining between them. The CDR3 spans 16 residues. The germline gives CDR1 KGHSH, CDR2 LQKENI. CDR3 region: CASSPQRTANTGELFF. DNA of the CDR3: TGTGCCAGCTCACCCCAGCGGACCGCGAACACCGGGGAGCTGTTTTTT.

A word on this clonotype: One junction end disagrees with the germline gene, perhaps due to a read error. The chain couples TRBV5-6 to TRBJ2-1; the D is unclear. The CDR3 length is 15 residues. Germline assignment: CDR1 SGHDT and CDR2 YYEEEE. The CDR3 DNA is TGTGCCATCAGCGCCGGGCTCCTCGGCTACAATGAGCAGTTCTTC. Encoded protein: CAISAGLLGYNEQFF.

In this sample, this clonotype turned up many times. The CDR3 is CASSFWQGTYNEQFF. The CDR3 DNA follows: TGTGCCAGCAGCTTCTGGCAGGGGACTTACAATGAGCAGTTCTTC. The chain is built from TRBV7-2 and TRBJ2-1; D assignment may be TRBD1 or TRBD2 (6 bases each). CDR1 is SGHTA, CDR2 FQGNSA, per germline. This CDR3 contains 15 residues. Trimming cost V 3 bases and J 4 bases, with 13 bases left between them.

This clonotype was found many times. The chain couples TRBV7-9 to TRBJ2-1; D gene ambiguous. V was pared by 3 bases and J by 10 bases, with 10 bases between. The CDR3 totals 12 residues. CDR1 and CDR2 from the germline V gene are SEHNR and FQNEAQ (reference sequence). CDR3 nucleotide sequence: TGTGCCAGCAGCTTTCCTCTGACGGAGCAGTTCTTC. This gives the protein CASSFPLTEQFF.